This record covers a single T cell receptor (beta chain). Its target is not known. This specimen belongs to a study of T cell repertoires in ileal Crohn's disease. Study-wide background: Postoperative therapy was given to about half: 10 to 12 thiopurines, around 20 anti-TNF agents.

Only in-frame clones appear in the TCRdb table, and some are missing; sequencing was by immunoSEQ multiplex PCR. Of several thousand clones in the sample, about 91% were seen once. Study outcomes and limitations: Every patient over 26.8% clonality showed endoscopic recurrence.

This TCR was sampled from an adult with Crohn's disease. Sequenced input: ileal tissue.

CDR3 DNA: TGTGCCAGTAGTATTTCTTCGGGTCCAGAGACCCAGTACTTC. This sequence encodes CASSISSGPETQYF. J is TRBJ2-5 and V is TRBV19; D is uncertain. The V gene lost 3 bases and the J gene lost 4 bases, with 12 bases spanning the gap. Germline V gene sequence: CDR1 LNHDA, CDR2 SQIVND (reference sequence). CDR3 size: 14 residues.